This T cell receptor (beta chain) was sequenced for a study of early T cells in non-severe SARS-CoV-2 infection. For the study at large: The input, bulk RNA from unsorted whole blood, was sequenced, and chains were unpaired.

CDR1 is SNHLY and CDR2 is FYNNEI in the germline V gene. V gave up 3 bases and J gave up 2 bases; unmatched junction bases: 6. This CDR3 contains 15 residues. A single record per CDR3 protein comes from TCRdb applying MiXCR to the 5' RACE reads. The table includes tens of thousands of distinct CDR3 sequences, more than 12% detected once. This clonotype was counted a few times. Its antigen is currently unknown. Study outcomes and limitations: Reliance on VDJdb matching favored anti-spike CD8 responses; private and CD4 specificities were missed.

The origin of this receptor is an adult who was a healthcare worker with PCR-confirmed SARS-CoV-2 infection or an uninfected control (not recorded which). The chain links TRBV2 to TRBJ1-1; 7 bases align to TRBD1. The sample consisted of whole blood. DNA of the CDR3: TGTGCCAGCAGTGACCCCGTAGGGGGCAACACTGAAGCTTTCTTT. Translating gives CASSDPVGGNTEAFF.